These 31 T cell receptor beta chains share one sample of origin, sequenced in a study of T cell clusters in autoimmune cytopenias. Multiplex touch-down PCR amplified TRB using TRB-A and TRB-B pools in one tube. TCRdb reprocessed the multiplex PCR reads; each CDR3 protein has one entry and no DNA is given. This table holds some 8,300 distinct CDR3 sequences. About 39,000 genome equivalents of blood DNA were amplified for TRB. The sequencing sample was made of peripheral blood. The receptor source for this set is a human donor with an autoimmune cytopenia or autoimmune hepatitis (not recorded which).

The chain recombines TRBV20-1 with TRBJ2-3; no DNA is available, so the TRBD2 call from TCRdb remains unchecked. Per the germline V gene, CDR1 is DFQATT and CDR2 is SNEGSKA (reference sequence). CDR3 length: 14 amino acids. The CDR3 is CSARITSGSNTQYF.

V gene TRBV6-5 combines with J gene TRBJ2-7; TCRdb reports TRBD1, a call that lacks DNA to check it against. Per the germline V gene, CDR1 is MNHEY and CDR2 is SVGAGI. The CDR3 runs 14 residues. The CDR3 here is CASSLDRVRNEQYF.

V usage is TRBV6-5 and J usage is TRBJ2-5. The CDR3 has 14 residues. Germline assignment: CDR1 MNHEY and CDR2 SVGAGI. The chain's CDR3 is CASSYNGDQETQYF.

The gene calls are TRBV6-1 and TRBJ1-1; the D gene TCRdb calls, TRBD1, cannot be checked with no DNA. CDR1 is MNHNS, CDR2 SASEGT, per germline. CDR3 length equals 15 residues. The CDR3: CASSDRTGGNTEAFF.

The chain links TRBV29-1 to TRBJ2-7; TCRdb designates TRBD1, a call that cannot be tested without DNA. The CDR3 has 15 residues. CDR1 is SQVTM and CDR2 is ANQGSEA in the germline V gene. This CDR3 is CSVARGTGGTYEQYF.

The chain employs TRBV7-9 and TRBJ1-2; TCRdb selects TRBD1, and the lack of DNA leaves this call unchecked. Germline-derived CDR1 and CDR2 are SEHNR and FQNEAQ (reference sequence). This CDR3 spans 15 amino acids. Here the CDR3 reads CASTPQGGSNYGYTF. The complete variable domain, with remaining parts taken from reference TRBV7-9 and TRBJ1-2, reads DTGVSQNPRHKITKRGQNVTFRCDPISEHNRLYWYRQTLGQGPEFLTYFQNEAQLEKSRLLSDRFSAERPKGSFSTLEIQRTEQGDSAMYLCASTPQGGSNYGYTFGSGTRLTVV.

This chain links TRBV29-1 with TRBJ2-3; the D gene TCRdb calls, TRBD2, cannot be checked with no DNA. There are 16 residues in the CDR3. Germline lookup yields CDR1 SQVTM and CDR2 ANQGSEA. The CDR3: CSVEGTSGSYTDTQYF.

The chain joins TRBV29-1 to TRBJ2-7; TCRdb's D gene call, TRBD1, goes unchecked for lack of DNA. The germline CDR1 and CDR2 sequences are SQVTM and ANQGSEA. The CDR3 consists of 13 residues. CDR3 protein: CSVRLTGGREQYF.

According to its frequency, this clonotype is medium-sized. The gene calls are TRBV6-1 and TRBJ2-1; with no DNA, the TCRdb D assignment of TRBD2 cannot be verified. The CDR3 runs to 15 residues. Germline assignment: CDR1 MNHNS and CDR2 SASEGT. This CDR3 is CASSGASGRSNEQFF.

This clonotype is labeled medium-sized (0.01 to 0.1%) based on frequency. V and J are TRBV12-3 or TRBV12-4 and TRBJ2-5; TCRdb picks TRBD1, but there is no DNA to check that call. This CDR3 is 14 amino acids long. CDR3 protein: CASSPTPGGETQYF.

This clonotype counts as medium-sized (0.01 to 0.1%) by frequency. The chain has TRBV19 and TRBJ1-2; lacking DNA, the TRBD1 call made by TCRdb goes unchecked. The CDR3 has 15 residues. CDR1 is LNHDA and CDR2 is SQIVND in the germline V gene (reference sequence). This CDR3 reads CASRNTGAFNYGYTF.

The rearrangement links TRBV5-5 to TRBJ2-6; the D call from TCRdb, TRBD2, cannot be confirmed without DNA. Germline CDR1 SGHKS, CDR2 YYEKEE (reference sequence). The CDR3 sequence is 15 residues long. The chain's CDR3 is CASSPGLSGAIVLTF. The full variable domain, its missing parts supplied by reference TRBV5-5 and TRBJ2-6, is DAGVTQSPTHLIKTRGQQVTLRCSPISGHKSVSWYQQVLGQGPQFIFQYYEKEERGRGNFPDRFSARQFPNYSSELNVNALLLGDSALYLCASSPGLSGAIVLTFGAGSRLTVL.

This clonotype is deemed medium-sized (0.01 to 0.1%) by its frequency. The chain recombines TRBV19 with TRBJ2-1; as DNA is missing, the TRBD2 call by TCRdb cannot be tested. From germline, CDR1 is LNHDA and CDR2 SQIVND (reference sequence). The CDR3 contains 17 residues. The CDR3 loop reads CASSIQATSGPNNEQFF.

The chain couples TRBV27 to TRBJ2-1; TCRdb's D gene call, TRBD1, goes unchecked for lack of DNA. The CDR3 loop spans 14 amino acids. Germline CDR1 MNHEY, CDR2 SMNVEV (reference sequence). CDR3 loop: CASSLWGRGGEQFF.

The chain links TRBV6-2 or TRBV6-3 to TRBJ1-1; TCRdb picks TRBD1, but there is no DNA to check that call. CDR1 is MNHEY, CDR2 SVGEGT, per germline. CDR3 length equals 14 residues. CDR3: CASRPDRLNTEAFF.

CDR3: CASSLGSGYGYTF. The genes are TRBV6-5 and TRBJ1-2. Germline-derived CDR1 and CDR2 are MNHEY and SVGAGI. The CDR3 totals 13 residues.

By frequency, this clonotype is medium-sized. This chain's CDR3 is CASSISGTNQETQYF. The gene calls are TRBV5-5 and TRBJ2-5; TCRdb returns TRBD1, unconfirmable since there is no DNA. The length of the CDR3 is 15 residues. Per germline, CDR1 SGHKS and CDR2 YYEKEE (reference sequence).

The J gene is TRBJ2-3, the V gene TRBV6-1. The CDR3 spans 15 residues. CDR1 is MNHNS, CDR2 SASEGT, per germline. CDR3 loop: CASSEYQASTDTQYF.

V gene TRBV5-5 combines with J gene TRBJ2-3. CDR1 is SGHKS, CDR2 YYEKEE, per germline (reference sequence). The CDR3 has 16 amino acids. The CDR3 loop is CASSYRLAASTDTQYF.

The V call is TRBV6-5, the J call TRBJ2-1; TCRdb outputs TRBD2, but without DNA this stays unchecked. Germline loops: CDR1 MNHEY, CDR2 SVGAGI. This CDR3 has 15 residues. The CDR3 reads CASTKGSGQFNEQFF.

This clonotype registers medium-sized by frequency. The rearrangement joins TRBV7-6 to TRBJ2-1; TCRdb's assignment of TRBD2 cannot be checked, as there is no DNA. Germline V gene lookup returns CDR1 SGHVS and CDR2 FNYEAQ. CDR3 size: 13 residues. CDR3 amino acids: CASSPLAGVEQFF.

This chain links TRBV12-3 or TRBV12-4 with TRBJ2-5. CDR3 size: 14 residues. The CDR3 protein is CASSLNDPQETQYF.

This clonotype is medium-sized by frequency. The chain carries TRBV7-6 and TRBJ2-3; checking the TCRdb D call of TRBD1 is not possible without DNA. The CDR3 covers 15 residues. Germline assignment: CDR1 SGHVS and CDR2 FNYEAQ. The CDR3 loop is CASSQGGPGTDTQYF.

The chain uses TRBV30 and TRBJ2-2; TCRdb indicates TRBD2, and absent DNA this call remains unverified. The CDR3 is 14 amino acids. The germline CDR1 and CDR2 sequences are GTSNPN and SVGIG (reference sequence). This chain's CDR3 is CAWSFSGGGRELFF.

V is TRBV11-2 and J is TRBJ1-6. Germline V gene lookup returns CDR1 SGHAT and CDR2 FQNNGV. The CDR3 extends over 16 amino acids. This chain's CDR3 is CASSLVGFGYNSPLHF.

The chain is built from TRBV7-9 and TRBJ2-7; the D gene TCRdb calls, TRBD1, cannot be checked with no DNA. Germline V gives CDR1 SEHNR, CDR2 FQNEAQ (reference sequence). The CDR3 is 14 residues long. The CDR3 loop is CASSPRGSSYEQYF.

This sequence joins TRBV6-5 and TRBJ2-5; TCRdb picks TRBD1, but there is no DNA to check that call. The CDR3 runs to 14 residues. Germline lookup yields CDR1 MNHEY and CDR2 SVGAGI. CDR3: CASSITRTRETQYF.

The J gene is TRBJ2-1, the V gene TRBV6-2 or TRBV6-3; TCRdb lists TRBD2, though no DNA is available to test this call. Germline V gene data show CDR1 as MNHEY and CDR2 as SVGEGT. This CDR3 has 15 residues. The CDR3 protein is CASIRRLADYNEQFF.

The rearrangement links TRBV7-2 to TRBJ2-1. This CDR3 has 15 amino acids. In germline, CDR1 is SGHTA, CDR2 FQGNSA. The CDR3 loop is CASSLPGSSYNEQFF. Filled out from reference TRBV7-2 and TRBJ2-1, the complete variable domain reads GAGVSQSPSNKVTEKGKDVELRCDPISGHTALYWYRQSLGQGLEFLIYFQGNSAPDKSGLPSDRFSAERTGGSVSTLTIQRTQQEDSAVYLCASSLPGSSYNEQFFGPGTRLTVL.

The chain combines TRBV5-6 with TRBJ2-1; the D call from TCRdb, TRBD1, cannot be confirmed without DNA. The CDR3 consists of 14 residues. CDR1 and CDR2 (germline): SGHDT, YYEEEE. CDR3 residues: CASSLGQGLDEQFF.

J is TRBJ2-1 and V is TRBV6-5; TCRdb calls TRBD2, which cannot be checked without DNA. CDR3 length: 16 amino acids. Germline CDR1 reads MNHEY; CDR2 reads SVGAGI. CDR3 sequence reads: CASANPGTSGNNEQFF.